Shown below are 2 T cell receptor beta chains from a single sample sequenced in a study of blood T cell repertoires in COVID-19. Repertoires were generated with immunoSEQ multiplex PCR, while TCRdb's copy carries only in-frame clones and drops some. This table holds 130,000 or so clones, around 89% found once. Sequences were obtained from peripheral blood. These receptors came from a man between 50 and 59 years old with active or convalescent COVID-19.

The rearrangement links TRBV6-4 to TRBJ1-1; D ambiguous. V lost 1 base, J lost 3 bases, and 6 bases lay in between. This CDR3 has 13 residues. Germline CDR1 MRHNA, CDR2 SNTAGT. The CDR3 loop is CASSDFEDTEAFF. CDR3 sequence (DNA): TGTGCCAGCAGTGACTTTGAGGACACTGAAGCTTTCTTT.

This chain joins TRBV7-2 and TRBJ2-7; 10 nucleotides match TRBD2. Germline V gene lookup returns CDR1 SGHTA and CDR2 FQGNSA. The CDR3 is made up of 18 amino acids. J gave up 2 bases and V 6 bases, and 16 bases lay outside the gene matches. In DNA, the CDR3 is TGTGCCAGCAGAACATCAACCTCTCTAGCGGGGGTAACCTACGAGCAGTACTTC. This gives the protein CASRTSTSLAGVTYEQYF.